The 11 T cell receptor beta chains below come from one sample, sequenced in a study of shared clonotypes between healthy human individuals. Only in-frame clones appear in the TCRdb table, and some are missing; sequencing was by immunoSEQ multiplex PCR. The sample shows more than 2 million clones, 80% to 95% of them seen only once. Naive CD8 isolation took CD45RO-negative cells positively selected for CCR7 and excluded terminally differentiated effector memory CD45RA+ cells. The sequenced sample was naive CD8+ T cells from PBMCs. Receptors were obtained from a man younger than 30 in good health. Some clones in this sample may be carry-over from other donors' samples.

The chain is built from TRBV7-2 and TRBJ2-7; 8 nucleotides align to TRBD2. The CDR3 extends over 17 amino acids. V shed 5 bases and J 2 bases; nucleotides not matched to a gene: 14. In germline, CDR1 is SGHTA, CDR2 FQGNSA. The CDR3 sequence: CASSRRRVLAGPYEQYF. In nucleotides, the CDR3 is TGTGCCAGCAGCCGACGTAGGGTGCTAGCGGGCCCCTACGAGCAGTACTTC.

The chain recombines TRBV27 with TRBJ2-7; tentatively, D is TRBD1 (6 bases). The CDR3 has 15 residues. From germline, CDR1 is MNHEY and CDR2 SMNVEV (reference sequence). V was shortened by 2 bases and J by 1 base, with 12 bases between the two germline ends. Here the CDR3 reads CASSLGRGGSYEQYF. CDR3 bases: TGTGCCAGCAGTTTAGGGAGAGGGGGATCCTACGAGCAGTACTTC.

The chain couples TRBV28 to TRBJ2-2; D gene ambiguous. This CDR3 region has 15 residues. V lost 7 bases and J 0 bases, leaving 12 bases between the germline ends. In germline, CDR1 is MDHEN, CDR2 SYDVKM. CDR3 loop: CASTLGFANTGELFF. The CDR3 nucleotides read TGTGCCAGCACCTTGGGGTTCGCGAACACCGGGGAGCTGTTTTTT.

The gene calls are TRBV9 and TRBJ1-1, with D tentatively TRBD1 (6 bases). Trimming took 0 bases from V and 0 from J, leaving 12 bases between them. The germline V gene encodes CDR1 SGDLS and CDR2 YYNGEE. The CDR3 length is 16 residues. The CDR3, as DNA: TGTGCCAGCAGCGTAGAGGGGGGCTCCATGAACACTGAAGCTTTCTTT. Encoded protein: CASSVEGGSMNTEAFF.

The rearrangement links TRBV5-1 to TRBJ1-1; D is possibly TRBD1 (5 bases). This CDR3 has 17 amino acids. Germline-derived CDR1 and CDR2 are SGHRS and YFSETQ. Trimming removed 4 bases from V and 0 bases from J, with 19 bases in between. This chain's CDR3 is CASSGGPQGSLNTEAFF. CDR3 bases: TGCGCCAGCAGCGGGGGTCCCCAGGGAAGCTTGAACACTGAAGCTTTCTTT.

In this sample, this clone turned up a few times. V and J are TRBV4-1 and TRBJ1-1; D ambiguous. The V end was cut by 0 bases, the J end by 4 bases, with 15 bases between. Germline CDR1 is MGHRA and CDR2 is YSYEKL. The CDR3 contains 16 residues. The CDR3 DNA reads as TGCGCCAGCAGCCAAGAGTGGCGGATAAGTGTCACTGAAGCTTTCTTT. Translated, it gives CASSQEWRISVTEAFF.

This sequence joins TRBV6-1 and TRBJ1-2, with D possibly TRBD1 on 6 matching bases. The CDR3 is 15 residues long. CDR1 and CDR2 (germline): MNHNS, SASEGT. V lost 0 bases and J lost 6, with 14 bases in between. The CDR3 is CASSEALAGVNGYTF. The CDR3 DNA sequence: TGTGCCAGCAGTGAAGCACTAGCAGGGGTTAATGGCTACACCTTC.

Of note for this clone: The same CDR3 can be traced to other DNA sequences in this sample. J is TRBJ2-7 and V is TRBV6-5; perhaps TRBD2 as D (6 bases). V was trimmed by 6 bases and J by 3 bases, leaving 6 bases between them. Germline V gene data show CDR1 as MNHEY and CDR2 as SVGAGI. The CDR3 loop spans 11 amino acids. The CDR3 DNA reads as TGTGCCAGCAGGGACTACTACGAGCAGTACTTC. Amino acid sequence: CASRDYYEQYF.

This rearrangement joins TRBV21-1 to TRBJ2-5; no check of the table's D call, TRBD1, against the DNA was made. TRBV21-1 is listed as a pseudogene. This CDR3 is 15 amino acids long. Here the CDR3 reads CASSGTGGYQETQYF. The CDR3 bases are TGTGCCAGCAGTGGGACAGGGGGTTATCAAGAGACCCAGTACTTC.

The V gene is TRBV10-3, the J gene TRBJ2-7; 8 nucleotides align to TRBD2. Trimming at V came to 11 bases and at J to 0 bases, leaving 6 bases not matched to a gene. There are 13 residues in the CDR3. The V gene's germline CDR1 is ENHRY and CDR2 SYGVKD. The CDR3 here is CAVGGANSYEQYF. CDR3 nucleotides: TGTGCCGTCGGGGGGGCGAACTCCTACGAGCAGTACTTC.

The genes are TRBV19 and TRBJ2-7; 9 bases fit TRBD1. V shed 7 bases and J 3 bases; nucleotides not matched to a gene: 10. Germline V CDR1 and CDR2: LNHDA, SQIVND (reference sequence). This CDR3 contains 15 residues. In DNA form, the CDR3 reads TGTGCCAGTAAGGGAGCGACAGGGGGGGTCTACGAGCAGTACTTC. Translation: CASKGATGGVYEQYF. The complete variable domain, with remaining parts taken from reference TRBV19 and TRBJ2-7, reads DGGITQSPKYLFRKEGQNVTLSCEQNLNHDAMYWYRQDPGQGLRLIYYSQIVNDFQKGDIAEGYSVSREKKESFPLTVTSAQKNPTAFYLCASKGATGGVYEQYFGPGTRLTVT.